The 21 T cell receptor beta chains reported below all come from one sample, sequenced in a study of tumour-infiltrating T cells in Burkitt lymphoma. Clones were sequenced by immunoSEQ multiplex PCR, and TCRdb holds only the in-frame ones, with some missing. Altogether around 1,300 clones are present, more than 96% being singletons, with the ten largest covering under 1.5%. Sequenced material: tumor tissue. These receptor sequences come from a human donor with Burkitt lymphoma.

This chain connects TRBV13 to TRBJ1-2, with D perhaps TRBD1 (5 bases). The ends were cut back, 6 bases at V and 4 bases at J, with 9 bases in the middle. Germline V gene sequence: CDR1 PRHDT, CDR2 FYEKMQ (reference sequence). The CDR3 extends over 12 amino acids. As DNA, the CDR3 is TGTGCCAGCAGTAGACAGCTCTATGGCTACACCTTC. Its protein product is CASSRQLYGYTF.

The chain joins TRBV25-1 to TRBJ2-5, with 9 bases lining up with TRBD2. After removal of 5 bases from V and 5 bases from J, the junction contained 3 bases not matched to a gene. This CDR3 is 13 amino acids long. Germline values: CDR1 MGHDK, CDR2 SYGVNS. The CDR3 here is CASSSGGLETQYF. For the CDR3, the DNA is TGTGCCAGCAGTAGCGGGGGGTTGGAGACCCAGTACTTC.

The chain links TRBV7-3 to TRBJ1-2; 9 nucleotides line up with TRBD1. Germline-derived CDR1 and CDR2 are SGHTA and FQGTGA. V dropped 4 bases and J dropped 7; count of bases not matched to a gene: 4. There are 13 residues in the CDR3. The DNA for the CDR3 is TGTGCCAGCAGCTCTACAGGGGGCGGTGGCTACACCTTC. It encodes CASSSTGGGGYTF.

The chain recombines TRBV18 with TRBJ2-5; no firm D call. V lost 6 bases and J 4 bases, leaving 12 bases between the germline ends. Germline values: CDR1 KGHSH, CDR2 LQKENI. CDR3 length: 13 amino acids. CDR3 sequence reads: CASSPSSGETQYF. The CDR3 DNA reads TGTGCCAGCTCCCCCTCCTCTGGAGAGACCCAGTACTTC.

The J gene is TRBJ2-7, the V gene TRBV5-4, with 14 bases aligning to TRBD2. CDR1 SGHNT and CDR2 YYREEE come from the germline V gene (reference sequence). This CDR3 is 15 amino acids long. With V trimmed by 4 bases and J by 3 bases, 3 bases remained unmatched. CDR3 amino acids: CASSPGLAGGYEQYF. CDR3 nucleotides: TGTGCCAGCAGCCCAGGACTAGCGGGGGGCTACGAGCAGTACTTC.

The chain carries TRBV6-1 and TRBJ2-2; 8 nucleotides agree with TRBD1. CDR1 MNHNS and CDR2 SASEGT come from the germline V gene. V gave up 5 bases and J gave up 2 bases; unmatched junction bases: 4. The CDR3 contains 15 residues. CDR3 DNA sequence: TGTGCCAGCAGTCGGGACAGGACAAACACCGGGGAGCTGTTTTTT. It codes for CASSRDRTNTGELFF.

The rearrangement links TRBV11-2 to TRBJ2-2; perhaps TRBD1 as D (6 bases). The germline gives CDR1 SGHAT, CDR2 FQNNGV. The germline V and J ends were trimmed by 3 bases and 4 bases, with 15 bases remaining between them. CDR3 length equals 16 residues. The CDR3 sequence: CASSFPRTASTGELFF. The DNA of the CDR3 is TGTGCCAGCAGCTTCCCCAGGACAGCTAGCACCGGGGAGCTGTTTTTT. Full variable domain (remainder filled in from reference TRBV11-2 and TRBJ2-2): EAGVAQSPRYKIIEKRQSVAFWCNPISGHATLYWYQQILGQGPKLLIQFQNNGVVDDSQLPKDRFSAERLKGVDSTLKIQPAKLEDSAVYLCASSFPRTASTGELFFGEGSRLTVL.

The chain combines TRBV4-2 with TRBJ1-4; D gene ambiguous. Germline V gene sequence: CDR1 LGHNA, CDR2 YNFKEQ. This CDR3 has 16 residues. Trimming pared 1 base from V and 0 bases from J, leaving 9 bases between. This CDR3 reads CASSQADTATNEKLFF. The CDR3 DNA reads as TGTGCCAGCAGCCAAGCCGACACTGCAACTAATGAAAAACTGTTTTTT.

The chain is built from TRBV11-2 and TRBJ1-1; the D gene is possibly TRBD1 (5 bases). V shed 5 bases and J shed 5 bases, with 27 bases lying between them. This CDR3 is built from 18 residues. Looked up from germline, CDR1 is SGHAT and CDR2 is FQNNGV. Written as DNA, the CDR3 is TGTGCCAGCAGCCTGGGGATTGGGGGGAGGTTAGGGAATACTGAAGCTTTCTTT. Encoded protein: CASSLGIGGRLGNTEAFF.

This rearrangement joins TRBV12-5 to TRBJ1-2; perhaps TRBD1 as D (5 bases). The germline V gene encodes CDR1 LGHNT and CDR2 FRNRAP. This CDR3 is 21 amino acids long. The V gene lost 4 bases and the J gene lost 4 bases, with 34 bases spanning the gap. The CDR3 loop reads CASGCLYVIPTASWSFYGYTF. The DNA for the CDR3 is TGTGCTAGTGGTTGCCTGTATGTAATCCCGACAGCCTCCTGGAGTTTCTATGGCTACACCTTC.

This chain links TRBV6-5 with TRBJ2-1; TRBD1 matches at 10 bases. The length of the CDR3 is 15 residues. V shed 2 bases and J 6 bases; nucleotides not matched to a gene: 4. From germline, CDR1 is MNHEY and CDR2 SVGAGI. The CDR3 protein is CASSYDRGHLNEQFF. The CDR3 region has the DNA TGTGCCAGCAGTTACGACAGGGGGCATCTCAATGAGCAGTTCTTC.

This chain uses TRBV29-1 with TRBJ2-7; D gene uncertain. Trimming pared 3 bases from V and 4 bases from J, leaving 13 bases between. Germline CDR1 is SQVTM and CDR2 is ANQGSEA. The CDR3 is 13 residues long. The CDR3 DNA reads TGCAGCGTTGAGGTTGACCGAGGATACGAGCAGTACTTC. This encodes CSVEVDRGYEQYF.

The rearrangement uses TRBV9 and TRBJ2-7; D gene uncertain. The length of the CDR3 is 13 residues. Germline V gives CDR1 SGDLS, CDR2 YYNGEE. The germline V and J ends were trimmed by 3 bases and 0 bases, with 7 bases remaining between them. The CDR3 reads CASSATNSYEQYF. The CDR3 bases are TGTGCCAGCAGCGCCACTAACTCCTACGAGCAGTACTTC.

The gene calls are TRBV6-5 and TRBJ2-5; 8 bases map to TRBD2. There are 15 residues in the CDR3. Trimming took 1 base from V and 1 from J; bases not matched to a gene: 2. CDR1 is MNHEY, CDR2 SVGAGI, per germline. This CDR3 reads CASSYWSGGQETQYF. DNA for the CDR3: TGTGCCAGCAGTTACTGGAGCGGGGGCCAAGAGACCCAGTACTTC.

CDR3: CASSTGATQYF. CDR3 DNA: TGTGCCAGTAGTACCGGGGCTACGCAGTATTTT. The rearrangement joins TRBV19 to TRBJ2-3; possibly TRBD1 or TRBD2 for D (5 bases each). The germline V gene encodes CDR1 LNHDA and CDR2 SQIVND (reference sequence). The CDR3 loop spans 11 amino acids. Between the trimmed V and J ends, which lost 4 bases and 8 bases, there was a span of 7 bases.

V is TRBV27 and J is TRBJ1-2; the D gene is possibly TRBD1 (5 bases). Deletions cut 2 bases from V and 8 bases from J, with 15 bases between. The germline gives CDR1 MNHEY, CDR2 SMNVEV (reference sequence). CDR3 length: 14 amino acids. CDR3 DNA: TGTGCCAGCAGTTTAGCCCGGGACTTTCACGGCTACACCTTC. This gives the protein CASSLARDFHGYTF.

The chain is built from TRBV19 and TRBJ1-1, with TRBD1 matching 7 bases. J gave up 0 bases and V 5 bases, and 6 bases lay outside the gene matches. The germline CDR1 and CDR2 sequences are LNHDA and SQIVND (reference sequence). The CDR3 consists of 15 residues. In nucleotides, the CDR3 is TGTGCCAGTAGTCCCAAGGGACAGTTGAACACTGAAGCTTTCTTT. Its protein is CASSPKGQLNTEAFF. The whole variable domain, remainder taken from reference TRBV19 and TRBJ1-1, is DGGITQSPKYLFRKEGQNVTLSCEQNLNHDAMYWYRQDPGQGLRLIYYSQIVNDFQKGDIAEGYSVSREKKESFPLTVTSAQKNPTAFYLCASSPKGQLNTEAFFGQGTRLTVV.

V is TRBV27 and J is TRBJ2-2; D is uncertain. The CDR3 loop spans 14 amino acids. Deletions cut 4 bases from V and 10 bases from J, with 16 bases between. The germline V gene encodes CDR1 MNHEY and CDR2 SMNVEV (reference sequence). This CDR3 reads CASSYDTDGQELFF. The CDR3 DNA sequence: TGTGCCAGCAGTTATGACACCGATGGCCAGGAGCTGTTTTTT.

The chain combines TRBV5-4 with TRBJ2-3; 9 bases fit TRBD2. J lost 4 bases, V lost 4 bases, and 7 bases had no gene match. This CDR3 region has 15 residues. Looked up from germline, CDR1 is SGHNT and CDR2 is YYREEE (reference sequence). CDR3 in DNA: TGTGCCAGCAGCCTCCCCGGGACTAGCTCAGATACGCAGTATTTT. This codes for CASSLPGTSSDTQYF.

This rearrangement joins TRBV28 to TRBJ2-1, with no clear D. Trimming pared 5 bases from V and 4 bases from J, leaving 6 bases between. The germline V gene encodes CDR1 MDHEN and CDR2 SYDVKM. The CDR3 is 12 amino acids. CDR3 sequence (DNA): TGTGCCAGCAGTGGCCGATACAATGAGCAGTTCTTC. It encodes CASSGRYNEQFF.

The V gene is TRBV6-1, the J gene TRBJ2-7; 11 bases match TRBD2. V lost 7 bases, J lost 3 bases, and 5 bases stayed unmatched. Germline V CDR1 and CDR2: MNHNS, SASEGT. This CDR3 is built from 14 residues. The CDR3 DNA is TGTGCCAGCAATCCCGGGACTAGCGGCTACGAGCAGTACTTC. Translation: CASNPGTSGYEQYF.